This is a list of T cell receptor beta chains from one sample in a study of blood T cells in healthy people across ages. TCRdb re-called the 5' RACE reads with MiXCR, one entry per CDR3 protein. This sample yields some 1,500,000 distinct CDR3 sequences, of which 35% to 45% are seen a single time; 4% belongs to the top ten. Sequenced material: blood. Receptors originate from a woman under 30 in good health. Both conserved end residues are part of each CDR3. The D gene is left open where the match is weak. Size is omitted from some rows. Given values are once, few, many or a class for expanded clones.

j_gene | v_gene | abundance | d_gene | CDR3aa | CDR3nt
TRBJ1-1 | TRBV30 | few | . | CARAAGVGTEAFF | TGTGCCAGGGCAGCGGGGGTGGGGACTGAAGCTTTCTTT
TRBJ2-1 | TRBV10-1 | once | . | CASSPPAGASGDNEQFF | TGCGCCAGCAGTCCCCCGGCCGGCGCAAGCGGCGACAATGAGCAGTTCTTC
TRBJ2-7 | TRBV24-1 | . | . | CATSGRIRQGLTYEQYF | TGTGCCACCAGTGGACGCATAAGGCAGGGGTTAACCTACGAGCAGTACTTC
TRBJ2-7 | TRBV18 | . | TRBD1 | CASSPTGLHEQYF | TGTGCCAGCTCACCGACAGGGTTGCACGAGCAGTACTTC
TRBJ2-3 | TRBV6-2/TRBV6-3 | few | . | CASSKGDITDTQYF | TGTGCCAGCAGTAAAGGGGATATCACAGATACGCAGTATTTT
TRBJ2-3 | TRBV4-1 | . | TRBD2 | CASSQDGWTSGRPDTQYF | TGCGCCAGCAGCCAAGATGGTTGGACTAGCGGGAGACCAGATACGCAGTATTTT
TRBJ2-6 | TRBV4-1 | few | . | CASSQDAGPGANVLTF | TGCGCCAGCAGCCAAGATGCAGGGCCCGGGGCCAACGTCCTGACTTTC
TRBJ2-5 | TRBV21-1 | . | . | CASSKRGEHFQETQYF | TGTGCCAGCAGCAAAAGGGGGGAGCACTTTCAAGAGACCCAGTACTTC
TRBJ2-1 | TRBV20-1 | . | . | CSARRTGDFYNEQFF | TGCAGTGCTAGAAGAACAGGGGACTTCTACAATGAGCAGTTCTTC
TRBJ2-3 | TRBV4-3 | few | . | CASSLDSYYGTDTQYF | TGCGCCAGCAGCCTCGACAGTTACTATGGCACAGATACGCAGTATTTT
TRBJ1-1 | TRBV9 | few | . | CASSADPGDTEAFF | TGTGCCAGCAGCGCTGATCCCGGGGACACTGAAGCTTTCTTT
TRBJ1-5 | TRBV20-1 | few | . | CSSRDNYSNQPQHF | TGCAGTTCGAGGGACAATTATAGCAATCAGCCCCAGCATTTT
TRBJ1-1 | TRBV2 | . | . | CASAVVVMNTEAFF | TGTGCCAGCGCGGTGGTAGTTATGAACACTGAAGCTTTCTTT
TRBJ1-6 | TRBV7-9 | . | . | CASSLKVGGSPLHF | TGTGCCAGCAGCTTAAAGGTCGGAGGTTCACCCCTCCACTTT
TRBJ2-7 | TRBV28 | . | TRBD2 | CASRSLAGVYEQYF | TGTGCCAGCAGATCGCTAGCGGGAGTATACGAGCAGTACTTC
TRBJ2-3 | TRBV4-1 | . | TRBD2 | CASSRGLAGVADTQYF | TGCGCCAGCAGCCGTGGACTAGCGGGAGTGGCAGATACGCAGTATTTT
TRBJ1-1 | TRBV7-2 | . | . | CASNRGWSSTEAFF | TGTGCCAGCAACCGAGGGTGGAGTAGCACTGAAGCTTTCTTT
TRBJ2-7 | TRBV20-1 | many | . | CSAPGHPTTYEQYF | TGCAGTGCTCCGGGACACCCAACTACCTACGAGCAGTACTTC
TRBJ2-7 | TRBV27 | . | TRBD1 | CASSPGTGGVYEQYF | TGTGCCAGCAGTCCGGGGACAGGGGGCGTCTACGAGCAGTACTTC
TRBJ2-7 | TRBV6-6 | . | . | CASRSYPDSYEQYF | TGTGCCAGCAGGTCCTACCCGGACAGCTACGAGCAGTACTTC
TRBJ1-2 | TRBV29-1 | many | TRBD1 | CSVDPTGWVAGYTF | TGCAGCGTTGATCCGACAGGGTGGGTTGCTGGCTACACCTTC
TRBJ2-5 | TRBV7-2 | . | TRBD1 | CASSADRGLYNEQYF | TGTGCCAGCAGCGCGGACAGGGGGCTCTACAATGAGCAGTACTTC